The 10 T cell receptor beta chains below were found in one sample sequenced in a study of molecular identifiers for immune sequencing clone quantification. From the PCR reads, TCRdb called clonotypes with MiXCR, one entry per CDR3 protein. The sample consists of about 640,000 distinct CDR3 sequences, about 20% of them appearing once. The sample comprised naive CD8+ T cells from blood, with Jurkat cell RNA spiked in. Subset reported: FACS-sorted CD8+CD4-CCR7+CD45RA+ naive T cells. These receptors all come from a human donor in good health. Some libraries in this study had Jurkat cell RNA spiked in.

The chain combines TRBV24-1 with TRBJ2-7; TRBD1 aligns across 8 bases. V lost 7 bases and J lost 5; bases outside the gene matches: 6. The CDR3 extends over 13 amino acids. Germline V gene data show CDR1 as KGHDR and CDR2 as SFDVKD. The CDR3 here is CATRETGGDEQYF. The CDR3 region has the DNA TGTGCCACCAGAGAAACAGGGGGAGACGAGCAGTACTTC.

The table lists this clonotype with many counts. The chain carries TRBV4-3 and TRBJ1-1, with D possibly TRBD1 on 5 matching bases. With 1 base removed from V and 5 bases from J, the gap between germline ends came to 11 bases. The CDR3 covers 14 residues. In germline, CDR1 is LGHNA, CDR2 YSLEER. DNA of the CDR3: TGCGCCAGCAGCCAAGGAGGGGTAGAGACTGAAGCTTTCTTT. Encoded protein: CASSQGGVETEAFF.

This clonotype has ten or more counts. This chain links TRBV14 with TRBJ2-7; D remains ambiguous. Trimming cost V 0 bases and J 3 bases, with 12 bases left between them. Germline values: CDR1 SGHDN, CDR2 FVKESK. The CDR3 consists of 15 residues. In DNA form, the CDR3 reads TGTGCCAGCAGCCAAGATCGGTCGCCGTACTACGAGCAGTACTTC. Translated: CASSQDRSPYYEQYF.

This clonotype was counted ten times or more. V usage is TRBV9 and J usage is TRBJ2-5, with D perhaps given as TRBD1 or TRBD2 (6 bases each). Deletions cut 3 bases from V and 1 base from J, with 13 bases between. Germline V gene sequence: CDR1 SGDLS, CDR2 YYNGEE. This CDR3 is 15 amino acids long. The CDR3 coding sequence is TGTGCCAGCAGCGAGGGGGGTAGAAGCCAAGAGACCCAGTACTTC. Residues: CASSEGGRSQETQYF.

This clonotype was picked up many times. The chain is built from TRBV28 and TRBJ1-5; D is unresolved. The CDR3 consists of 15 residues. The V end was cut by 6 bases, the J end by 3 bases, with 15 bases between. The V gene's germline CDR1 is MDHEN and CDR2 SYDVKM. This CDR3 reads CASRSRRNLNQPQHF. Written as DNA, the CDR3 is TGTGCCAGCAGGAGCAGACGCAACCTCAATCAGCCCCAGCATTTT.

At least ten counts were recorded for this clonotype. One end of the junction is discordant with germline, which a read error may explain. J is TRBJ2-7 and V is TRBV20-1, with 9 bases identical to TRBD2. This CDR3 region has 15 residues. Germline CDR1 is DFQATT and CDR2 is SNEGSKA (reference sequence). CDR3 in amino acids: CSGRGLAGRSYEQYF. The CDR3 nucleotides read TGCAGTGGTAGAGGGCTAGCGGGACGCTCCTACGAGCAGTACTTC.

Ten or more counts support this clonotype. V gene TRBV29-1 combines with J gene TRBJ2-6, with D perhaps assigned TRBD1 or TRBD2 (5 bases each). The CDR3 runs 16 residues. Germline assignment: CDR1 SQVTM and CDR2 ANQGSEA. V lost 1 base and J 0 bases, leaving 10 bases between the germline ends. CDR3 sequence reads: CSVEGDVNSGANVLTF. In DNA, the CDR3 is TGCAGCGTTGAAGGGGACGTGAACTCTGGGGCCAACGTCCTGACTTTC.

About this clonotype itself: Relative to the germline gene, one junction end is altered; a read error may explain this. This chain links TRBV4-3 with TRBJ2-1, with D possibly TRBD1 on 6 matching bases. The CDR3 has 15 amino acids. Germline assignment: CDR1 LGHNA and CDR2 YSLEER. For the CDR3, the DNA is TGCGCCGGCAGCCAGGGGCGAAACACCTACAATGAGCAGTTCTTC. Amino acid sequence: CAGSQGRNTYNEQFF.

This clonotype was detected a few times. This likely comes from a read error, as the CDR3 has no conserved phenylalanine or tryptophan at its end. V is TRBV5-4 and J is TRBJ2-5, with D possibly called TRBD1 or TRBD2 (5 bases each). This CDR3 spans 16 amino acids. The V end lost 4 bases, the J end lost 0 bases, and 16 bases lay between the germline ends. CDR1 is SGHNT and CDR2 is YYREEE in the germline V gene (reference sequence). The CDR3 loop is CASSTVGTAYQETQYL. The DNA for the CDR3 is TGTGCCAGCAGCACCGTCGGGACGGCGTACCAAGAGACCCAGTACCTC.

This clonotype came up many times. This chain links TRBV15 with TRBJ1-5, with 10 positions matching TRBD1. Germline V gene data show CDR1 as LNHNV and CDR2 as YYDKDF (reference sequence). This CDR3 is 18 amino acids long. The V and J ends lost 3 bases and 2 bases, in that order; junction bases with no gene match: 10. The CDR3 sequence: CATSSTGQGSMGNQPQHF. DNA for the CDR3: TGTGCCACCAGCAGTACGGGACAGGGGAGTATGGGCAATCAGCCCCAGCATTTT.